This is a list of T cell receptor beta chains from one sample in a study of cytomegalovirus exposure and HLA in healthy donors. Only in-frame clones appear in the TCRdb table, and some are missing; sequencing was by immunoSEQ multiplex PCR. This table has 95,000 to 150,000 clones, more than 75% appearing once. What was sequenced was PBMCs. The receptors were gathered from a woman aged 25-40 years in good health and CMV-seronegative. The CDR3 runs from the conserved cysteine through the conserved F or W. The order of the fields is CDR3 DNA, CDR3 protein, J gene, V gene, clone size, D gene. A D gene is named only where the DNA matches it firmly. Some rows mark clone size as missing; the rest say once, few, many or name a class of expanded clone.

TGTGCCAGCAGCCTGGGCGGCTATGGCTACACCTTC	CASSLGGYGYTF	TRBJ1-2	TRBV5-5	-	-
TGTGCCTGGGCCCAGGTTCCCATCGATAGGAATGGCTACACCTTC	CAWAQVPIDRNGYTF	TRBJ1-2	TRBV30	few	-
TGTGCCAGCAGTTACGCGGTGGCTAACTATGGCTACACCTTC	CASSYAVANYGYTF	TRBJ1-2	TRBV6-5	-	-
TGTGCCACCAGCAGCAGCGGGGGGGCCCACACCGGGGAGCTGTTTTTT	CATSSSGGAHTGELFF	TRBJ2-2	TRBV15	-	TRBD2
TGTGCCAGCAGCGTTTCCCCGCTAGCGAACCAAGAGACCCAGTACTTC	CASSVSPLANQETQYF	TRBJ2-5	TRBV9	-	-
TGCAGCGTTGATCCGGGGACTGAAGCCACAGATACGCAGTATTTT	CSVDPGTEATDTQYF	TRBJ2-3	TRBV29-1	-	-
TGTGCCTGCCCCACAGGGGGGGCCGGGGAGCTGTTTTTT	CACPTGGAGELFF	TRBJ2-2	TRBV27	-	-
TGCGCCAGCAGTGAGTGGGGTAGCGGGGGGTACAATGAGCAGTTCTTC	CASSEWGSGGYNEQFF	TRBJ2-1	TRBV10-2	once	TRBD2
TGTGCCAGCAGCTTAAGGGGGCAGGGGACCCAGTACTTC	CASSLRGQGTQYF	TRBJ2-5	TRBV7-3	-	-
TGTGCCAGCAGCTTGCCGAGGGGAGGGAACACTGAAGCTTTCTTT	CASSLPRGGNTEAFF	TRBJ1-1	TRBV7-9	-	-
TGCAGCGTTGCCGGACAAAGCAATCAGCCCCAGCATTTT	CSVAGQSNQPQHF	TRBJ1-5	TRBV29-1	-	-
TGTGCCAGCAGCGTACGCGGGAGCGACTTCCAAGAGACCCAGTACTTC	CASSVRGSDFQETQYF	TRBJ2-5	TRBV9	-	TRBD2
TGCAGCGATTTGGGACAGTTATATGGCTACACCTTC	CSDLGQLYGYTF	TRBJ1-2	TRBV29-1	-	TRBD1
TGTGCCAGCAGTTTACAGGGGCGCGGGGCCAACGTCCTGACTTTC	CASSLQGRGANVLTF	TRBJ2-6	TRBV27	-	-
TGTGCCAGCAGTTACTCGGGGGCGGGCGACTACGAGCAGTACTTC	CASSYSGAGDYEQYF	TRBJ2-7	TRBV6-5	-	-
TGCGCCAGCACTAGCGGGGGCCGATACGAGCAGTACTTC	CASTSGGRYEQYF	TRBJ2-7	TRBV10-2	-	TRBD2
TGTGCCAGCAATCAACTAGCGGGGGAGGATAGTGAGCAGTTCTTC	CASNQLAGEDSEQFF	TRBJ2-1	TRBV6-1	-	TRBD2
TGTGCCAGCGGGGACAGGAACACTGAAGCTTTCTTT	CASGDRNTEAFF	TRBJ1-1	TRBV19	-	TRBD1
TGTGCCACCAGCAGAGCCCAGGGTGGCCGCATCTATGGCTACACCTTC	CATSRAQGGRIYGYTF	TRBJ1-2	TRBV15	-	-
TGTGCCTGGCTACTAACTATGGACAGGAGGAAAAAGAGCACAGATACGCAGTATTTT	CAWLLTMDRRKKSTDTQYF	TRBJ2-3	TRBV30	-	TRBD1
TGTGCCAGCAGCCACGCTACCCAGGGGGCGCAGGTCTATGGCTACACCTTC	CASSHATQGAQVYGYTF	TRBJ1-2	TRBV14	-	TRBD1
TGTGCCAGCACCCGACAGCTACTCTATGGCTACACCTTC	CASTRQLLYGYTF	TRBJ1-2	TRBV6-4	-	-
TGTGCCAGCAGCTTCAGGGGGGAGAACACTGAAGCTTTCTTT	CASSFRGENTEAFF	TRBJ1-1	TRBV9	-	TRBD1